Listed here are 32 T cell receptor beta chains from one sample, sequenced in a study of blood T cell repertoires in COVID-19. The data were produced by immunoSEQ multiplex PCR, yet TCRdb's version contains in-frame clones alone and is incomplete. In the table there are tens of thousands of clones, 79% of which are singletons. Sample: peripheral blood. Receptors were obtained from a man in his 70s with acute or convalescent COVID-19.

This sequence joins TRBV21-1 and TRBJ2-7; TRBD2, as called in the table, went unchecked against the DNA. TRBV21-1 is assigned pseudogene status. This CDR3 contains 16 residues. The CDR3 spells CASSNPARGLTYEQYF. Here the CDR3 DNA reads TGTGCCAGCAGCAACCCGGCCCGAGGGTTGACCTACGAGCAGTACTTC.

The chain joins TRBV4-3 to TRBJ1-1, with D perhaps matching TRBD1 (5 bases). Trimming left V 2 bases short and J 1 base short, with 14 bases between. This CDR3 has 16 amino acids. CDR1 LGHNA and CDR2 YSLEER come from the germline V gene. The CDR3 protein is CASSQLVGGRNTEAFF. CDR3 DNA: TGCGCCAGCAGCCAATTGGTGGGGGGGAGGAACACTGAAGCTTTCTTT.

This sequence joins TRBV18 and TRBJ1-3; tentative D call: TRBD1 (6 bases). The CDR3 contains 16 residues. CDR1 is KGHSH, CDR2 LQKENI, per germline. The V end lost 0 bases, the J end lost 4 bases, and 13 bases lay between the germline ends. The CDR3 protein is CASSPPQGIRGNTIYF. The CDR3 DNA reads TGTGCCAGCTCACCACCTCAGGGGATTAGGGGAAACACCATATATTTT.

The chain links TRBV6-5 to TRBJ2-1; possibly TRBD2 for D (5 bases). Trimming pared 4 bases from V and 1 base from J, leaving 14 bases between. Germline loops: CDR1 MNHEY, CDR2 SVGAGI. The CDR3 runs to 16 residues. Here the CDR3 reads CASSSLDGVSYNEQFF. The CDR3 nucleotides read TGTGCCAGCAGTTCCCTCGACGGGGTGTCCTACAATGAGCAGTTCTTC.

This chain uses TRBV28 with TRBJ2-5, with TRBD1 as a possible D gene (6 bases). The length of the CDR3 is 13 residues. Germline loops: CDR1 MDHEN, CDR2 SYDVKM. V gave up 3 bases and J gave up 6 bases, with 11 bases separating them. CDR3 in DNA: TGTGCCAGCAGTTTTCTGGGACACCAGACCCAGTACTTC. It is translated as CASSFLGHQTQYF. Complete variable domain (other parts from reference TRBV28 and TRBJ2-5): DVKVTQSSRYLVKRTGEKVFLECVQDMDHENMFWYRQDPGLGLRLIYFSYDVKMKEKGDIPEGYSVSREKKERFSLILESASTNQTSMYLCASSFLGHQTQYFGPGTRLLVL.

The CDR3 loop reads CASRTSGVLSSYNEQFF. CDR3 in DNA: TGTGCCAGCCGGACTAGCGGGGTTTTAAGCTCCTACAATGAGCAGTTCTTC. This chain uses TRBV13 with TRBJ2-1; 12 bases agree with TRBD2. Losses at the gene ends were 8 bases for V and 0 bases for J; bases not matched to a gene: 8. The CDR3 is 17 amino acids. Germline assignment: CDR1 PRHDT and CDR2 FYEKMQ (reference sequence).

This clone has a single count. J is TRBJ2-1 and V is TRBV27, with D maybe TRBD2 (6 bases). Germline CDR1 and CDR2: MNHEY and SMNVEV (reference sequence). The CDR3 covers 15 residues. V lost 5 bases and J 5 bases, leaving 16 bases between the germline ends. In nucleotides, the CDR3 is TGTGCCAGCAGTCCCACCGGAGGGGTGAACAATGAGCAGTTCTTC. Amino acid sequence: CASSPTGGVNNEQFF.

The chain has TRBV19 and TRBJ1-1, with TRBD1 identical over 7 bases. J gave up 4 bases and V 5 bases, and 4 bases lay outside the gene matches. Germline V lookup: CDR1 LNHDA, CDR2 SQIVND (reference sequence). This CDR3 contains 13 residues. In DNA form, the CDR3 reads TGTGCCAGTAGTGCCCGACAGGGCACTGAAGCTTTCTTT. As protein: CASSARQGTEAFF.

This clone is medium-sized by share. The J gene is TRBJ2-7, the V gene TRBV9; 7 bases are a match to TRBD1. With V trimmed by 0 bases and J by 3 bases, 6 bases remained unmatched. This CDR3 has 15 amino acids. Germline CDR1 SGDLS, CDR2 YYNGEE. The CDR3 DNA reads TGTGCCAGCAGCGTAGCTCCGGGACAGTACTACGAGCAGTACTTC. Amino acids: CASSVAPGQYYEQYF.

The gene calls are TRBV24-1 and TRBJ2-1, with TRBD1 matching over 9 bases. With 8 bases clipped from V and 6 bases from J, the junction kept 10 bases outside the gene matches. There are 15 residues in the CDR3. Germline V gene lookup returns CDR1 KGHDR and CDR2 SFDVKD. CDR3 loop: CATNPGTGLINEQFF. CDR3 bases: TGTGCCACCAATCCAGGGACAGGGCTTATCAATGAGCAGTTCTTC.

The V and J genes are TRBV28 and TRBJ2-2; 7 bases map to TRBD1. Germline V gene data show CDR1 as MDHEN and CDR2 as SYDVKM. This CDR3 spans 15 amino acids. Losses at the gene ends were 5 bases for V and 5 bases for J; bases not matched to a gene: 8. CDR3 nucleotide sequence: TGTGCCAGCAGTGAAAACAGGGGAAGGACCGGGGAGCTGTTTTTT. Its protein product is CASSENRGRTGELFF.

This clone occurred a few times. The chain couples TRBV3-1 (or the pseudogene TRBV3-2) to TRBJ2-3, with TRBD2 matching 9 bases. CDR1 and CDR2 from the germline V gene are LGHDT and YNNKEL (reference sequence). This CDR3 region has 16 residues. Unmatched junction bases numbered 4, after V lost 0 bases and J lost 3 bases. The CDR3 loop is CASSQDPAGGTDTQYF. For the CDR3, the DNA is TGTGCCAGCAGCCAAGATCCCGCGGGAGGGACAGATACGCAGTATTTT.

The chain links TRBV29-1 to TRBJ2-2; D unresolved. The CDR3 sequence is 11 residues long. The germline gives CDR1 SQVTM, CDR2 ANQGSEA. With 6 bases removed from V and 2 bases from J, the gap between germline ends came to 4 bases. CDR3 nucleotides: TGCAGCGTGGCCAACACCGGGGAGCTGTTTTTT. The encoded protein is CSVANTGELFF.

V and J are TRBV5-6 and TRBJ1-2; a weak D match, TRBD1 (6 bases). The CDR3 runs 14 residues. Germline CDR1 reads SGHDT; CDR2 reads YYEEEE. The germline V and J ends were trimmed by 4 bases and 1 base, with 11 bases remaining between them. DNA of the CDR3: TGTGCCAGCAGCGGGGGGGCAGGTAACTATGGCTACACCTTC. Translated: CASSGGAGNYGYTF.

Here the CDR3 DNA reads TGTGCCATCGGGGACTCTCCCTACGAGCAGTACTTC. Protein: CAIGDSPYEQYF. The chain joins TRBV10-3 to TRBJ2-7; the D gene is possibly TRBD2 (6 bases). Trimming shortened V by 8 bases and J by 2 bases, and 10 bases separated the two germline ends. The germline gives CDR1 ENHRY, CDR2 SYGVKD. The CDR3 spans 12 residues.

This clone occurred a few times. The chain combines TRBV20-1 with TRBJ2-1; D is possibly TRBD1 (5 bases). Germline CDR1 is DFQATT and CDR2 is SNEGSKA (reference sequence). The CDR3 totals 16 residues. Trimming took off 3 bases at V and 3 bases at J, with 18 bases between the two ends. The CDR3 nucleotides read TGCAGTGCTAGTCGGTCGGACAAGATGCTCTACAATGAGCAGTTCTTC. Encoded protein: CSASRSDKMLYNEQFF.

The chain combines TRBV10-1 with TRBJ2-5; D remains ambiguous. V gave up 6 bases and J gave up 4 bases, with 12 bases separating them. Germline CDR1 is WNHNN and CDR2 is SYGVQD (reference sequence). The CDR3 length is 13 residues. The CDR3 here is CASSAGFLETQYF. DNA for the CDR3: TGCGCCAGCAGCGCCGGGTTCCTAGAGACCCAGTACTTC.

The chain recombines TRBV5-1 with TRBJ2-3; 8 nucleotides line up with TRBD2. Germline assignment: CDR1 SGHRS and CDR2 YFSETQ. With V trimmed by 5 bases and J by 4 bases, 3 bases remained unmatched. The CDR3 runs to 13 residues. CDR3 DNA sequence: TGCGCCAGCAGGACTAGCGACCCAGATACGCAGTATTTT. Its translation: CASRTSDPDTQYF.

This clone was detected once. V is TRBV4-1 and J is TRBJ2-7; TRBD2 might be the D (5 bases). CDR3 length: 15 amino acids. The V gene's germline CDR1 is MGHRA and CDR2 YSYEKL. Trimming removed 6 bases from V and 2 bases from J, with 17 bases in between. The CDR3 DNA follows: TGCGCCAGCAGTCCTGCGCCGGGATACACCTACGAGCAGTACTTC. This sequence encodes CASSPAPGYTYEQYF.

The chain employs TRBV19 and TRBJ2-5; 9 nucleotides align to TRBD1. The CDR3 is 16 amino acids. Germline V gives CDR1 LNHDA, CDR2 SQIVND (reference sequence). V was clipped by 5 bases and J by 4 bases; unmatched bases: 11. CDR3 sequence: CASSFYSGQGGETQYF. CDR3 coding DNA: TGTGCCAGTAGTTTCTACTCGGGACAGGGAGGAGAGACCCAGTACTTC.

This clone was counted between two and nine times. The chain combines TRBV27 with TRBJ2-7; TRBD1 is a possible D gene (6 bases). This CDR3 is 15 amino acids long. The V and J ends lost 0 bases and 2 bases respectively, with 11 bases between them. Germline V CDR1 and CDR2: MNHEY, SMNVEV (reference sequence). CDR3 DNA sequence: TGTGCCAGCAGTTTATCCCCAGGGGAAGCCTACGAGCAGTACTTC. Its protein is CASSLSPGEAYEQYF.

V and J are TRBV4-1 and TRBJ1-1, with no clear D. The CDR3 length is 15 residues. Germline CDR1 is MGHRA and CDR2 is YSYEKL. The V end was cut by 0 bases, the J end by 1 base, with 9 bases between. CDR3 protein: CASSQDRTGNTEAFF. The DNA of the CDR3 is TGCGCCAGCAGCCAAGATCGCACTGGGAACACTGAAGCTTTCTTT.

The chain has TRBV11-2 and TRBJ2-1, with D unresolved. The CDR3 runs 12 residues. Germline V gene data show CDR1 as SGHAT and CDR2 as FQNNGV. V was cut by 7 bases and J by 3 bases, with 7 bases left in between. The CDR3 here is CASTTHYNEQFF. The CDR3 nucleotides are TGTGCCAGCACAACTCACTACAATGAGCAGTTCTTC.

This chain uses TRBV28 with TRBJ1-5; the match to TRBD1 covers 9 bases. There are 14 residues in the CDR3. CDR1 and CDR2 (germline): MDHEN, SYDVKM. V lost 5 bases and J lost 7; bases outside the gene matches: 6. This chain's CDR3 is CASSMGQGGQPQHF. For the CDR3, the DNA is TGTGCCAGCAGTATGGGACAGGGTGGCCAGCCCCAGCATTTT.

V is TRBV19 and J is TRBJ1-5; 8 bases align to TRBD1. There are 17 residues in the CDR3. Germline CDR1 and CDR2: LNHDA and SQIVND (reference sequence). J lost 6 bases, V lost 10 bases, and 20 bases had no gene match. The CDR3 here is CATSGSGGEMGRQPQHF. Written as DNA, the CDR3 is TGTGCCACTTCAGGTTCAGGGGGCGAAATGGGTCGTCAGCCCCAGCATTTT.

CDR3: CASSFSGAGQPQHF. CDR3 DNA: TGTGCCAGTAGTTTCTCAGGGGCGGGCCAGCCCCAGCATTTT. The chain is built from TRBV19 and TRBJ1-5, with D perhaps TRBD1 (6 bases). Germline values: CDR1 LNHDA, CDR2 SQIVND (reference sequence). This CDR3 is 14 amino acids long. The ends were cut back, 5 bases at V and 7 bases at J, with 15 bases in the middle.

This chain connects TRBV28 to TRBJ1-1; 9 nucleotides match TRBD1. CDR1 is MDHEN and CDR2 is SYDVKM in the germline V gene. The CDR3 is 18 residues long. The trim removed 7 bases at V and 2 bases at J, leaving 17 bases unmatched. In DNA, the CDR3 is TGTGCCAGCACCCACCTGGGGGGGACAGGGACCCTAAACACTGAAGCTTTCTTT. Protein product: CASTHLGGTGTLNTEAFF. Variable domain in full (rest from reference TRBV28 and TRBJ1-1): DVKVTQSSRYLVKRTGEKVFLECVQDMDHENMFWYRQDPGLGLRLIYFSYDVKMKEKGDIPEGYSVSREKKERFSLILESASTNQTSMYLCASTHLGGTGTLNTEAFFGQGTRLTVV.

This clone was picked up a small number of times. J is TRBJ1-1 and V is TRBV29-1; D gene uncertain. The CDR3 contains 15 residues. Looked up from germline, CDR1 is SQVTM and CDR2 is ANQGSEA. V was clipped by 2 bases and J by 0 bases, with 13 bases between them. Here the CDR3 DNA reads TGCAGCGTTGAATTCCCGGAGAGCATGAACACTGAAGCTTTCTTT. Protein sequence: CSVEFPESMNTEAFF.

This clone was found a few times. The chain has TRBV5-5 and TRBJ1-2; perhaps TRBD1 as D (5 bases). Germline V gives CDR1 SGHKS, CDR2 YYEKEE (reference sequence). This CDR3 spans 14 amino acids. V shed 6 bases and J shed 1 base, with 13 bases lying between them. The CDR3 DNA reads TGTGCCAGCATCCCTGGGGGGGTTAACTATGGCTACACCTTC. This encodes CASIPGGVNYGYTF.

Only a few counts were recorded for this clone. The rearrangement links TRBV2 to TRBJ1-5; D is perhaps TRBD1 (6 bases). Trimming shortened V by 7 bases and J by 4 bases, and 8 bases separated the two germline ends. Germline lookup yields CDR1 SNHLY and CDR2 FYNNEI. The CDR3 runs 12 residues. CDR3 loop: CASNRANQPQHF. CDR3 nucleotides: TGTGCCAGCAACAGGGCTAATCAGCCCCAGCATTTT.

This clone was picked up a small number of times. The chain combines TRBV19 with TRBJ2-1; TRBD2 matches 7 bases. The CDR3 spans 16 residues. Germline V gene data show CDR1 as LNHDA and CDR2 as SQIVND (reference sequence). V was clipped by 1 base and J by 4 bases; unmatched bases: 7. DNA for the CDR3: TGTGCCAGTAGTATAGGTCTAGCGGTAGAGTACAATGAGCAGTTCTTC. Translation: CASSIGLAVEYNEQFF.

CDR3 in DNA: TGCAGCGTTCTAGACCGGGAGACCCAGTACTTC. This sequence encodes CSVLDRETQYF. The rearrangement joins TRBV29-1 to TRBJ2-5; no clear D. V lost 5 bases, J lost 5 bases, and 9 bases lay in between. Germline V lookup: CDR1 SQVTM, CDR2 ANQGSEA. The CDR3 has 11 residues.